These T cell receptor beta chains were read from a single sample in a study of cytotoxic CD8 clonotypes in ibrutinib-treated CLL. Some clones are missing from TCRdb's copy, which holds only in-frame ones; the method was immunoSEQ multiplex PCR. The data contain fewer than 300,000 clones, more than 70% of them singletons. Material: PBMCs, obtained at disease progression, from a patient treated with ibrutinib. These receptors all come from a human donor with chronic lymphocytic leukemia. Both conserved end residues are part of each CDR3. A D gene is named only where the DNA matches it firmly. For some rows the clone size is stated as once, few or many, or as a class when expanded; others skip it.

TRBV11-3	-	TRBJ2-1	-	CASSLGQSSYNEQFF	TGTGCCAGCAGCTTAGGACAGAGCTCCTACAATGAGCAGTTCTTC
TRBV28	-	TRBJ2-1	TRBD2	CASRRTSGSSEQFF	TGTGCCAGCAGAAGGACTAGCGGGAGCAGTGAGCAGTTCTTC
TRBV5-1	-	TRBJ1-1	-	CASSLRVMNTEAFF	TGCGCCAGCAGCTTAAGGGTCATGAACACTGAAGCTTTCTTT
TRBV4-1	few	TRBJ1-2	TRBD1	CASSQGASHHRDRAGYTF	TGCGCCAGCAGCCAAGGGGCCTCCCATCACCGGGACAGGGCTGGCTACACCTTC
TRBV7-9	-	TRBJ1-5	-	CASSFDPGAESNQPQHF	TGTGCCAGCAGCTTTGACCCCGGGGCGGAGAGCAATCAGCCCCAGCATTTT
TRBV6-1	-	TRBJ1-5	-	CASSEAGDGVRPQHF	TGTGCCAGCAGTGAAGCGGGGGACGGGGTCAGGCCCCAGCATTTT
TRBV4-2	-	TRBJ1-3	-	CASSQDPGSGNTIYF	TGTGCCAGCAGCCAAGACCCAGGCTCTGGAAACACCATATATTTT
TRBV11-2	-	TRBJ2-2	-	CASSIPGAGELFF	TGTGCCAGCAGCATTCCAGGGGCCGGGGAGCTGTTTTTT
TRBV4-1	-	TRBJ2-3	-	CASSQDQGGTDTQYF	TGCGCCAGCAGCCAAGATCAGGGTGGAACAGATACGCAGTATTTT
TRBV5-1	-	TRBJ2-7	-	CASSLPGIYEQYF	TGCGCCAGCAGCTTGCCAGGAATCTACGAGCAGTACTTC
TRBV5-4	-	TRBJ1-5	-	CASSPPGRNQPQHF	TGTGCCAGCAGCCCCCCGGGCCGGAATCAGCCCCAGCATTTT
TRBV7-3	-	TRBJ2-7	-	CASSLTRGSSEQYF	TGTGCCAGCAGCTTAACTAGGGGAAGCAGCGAGCAGTACTTC
TRBV25-1	few	TRBJ1-1	-	CASSEATEGEVNTEAFF	TGTGCCAGCAGTGAGGCCACTGAGGGAGAAGTGAACACTGAAGCTTTCTTT
TRBV21-1	few	TRBJ2-7	-	CASSARTGHYEQYF	TGTGCCAGCAGCGCCCGGACAGGGCACTACGAGCAGTACTTC
TRBV9	-	TRBJ1-4	TRBD1	CASSVEGTGLDNEKLFF	TGTGCCAGCAGCGTAGAGGGGACAGGATTAGATAATGAAAAACTGTTTTTT
TRBV27	-	TRBJ1-1	-	CASSLGGIAEAFF	TGTGCCAGCAGTTTAGGAGGGATTGCGGAAGCTTTCTTT
TRBV5-1	-	TRBJ2-2	-	CASRSDRNTGELFF	TGCGCCAGCAGGTCGGACAGGAACACCGGGGAGCTGTTTTTT
TRBV7-9	-	TRBJ2-7	-	CASSNRDIRHYEQYF	TGTGCCAGCAGCAACAGAGATATCCGTCACTACGAGCAGTACTTC
TRBV5-4	-	TRBJ2-1	-	CASSLFSGDGNEQFF	TGTGCCAGCAGCTTGTTTAGCGGTGACGGCAATGAGCAGTTCTTC
TRBV6-6	-	TRBJ2-7	TRBD1	CASQDRGSHEQYF	TGTGCCAGTCAGGACAGGGGGTCCCACGAGCAGTACTTC
TRBV19	-	TRBJ2-3	TRBD2	CASSRPGLAGTDTQYF	TGTGCCAGTAGTAGACCGGGACTAGCGGGAACAGATACGCAGTATTTT
TRBV29-1	-	TRBJ2-7	-	CSVAQGYEQYF	TGCAGCGTCGCCCAGGGCTACGAGCAGTACTTC
TRBV7-9	-	TRBJ2-5	-	CASSTGHTQETQYF	TGTGCCAGCAGCACCGGACATACCCAAGAGACCCAGTACTTC
TRBV11-2	-	TRBJ2-3	-	CASSTVSADTQYF	TGTGCCAGCAGCACTGTATCCGCAGATACGCAGTATTTT
TRBV6-1	once	TRBJ1-2	-	CASSDLTQSGYTF	TGTGCCAGCAGCGACCTGACACAGTCTGGCTACACCTTC
TRBV4-1	-	TRBJ1-2	-	CASSQQQSYGYTF	TGCGCCAGCAGCCAACAGCAAAGCTATGGCTACACCTTC
TRBV9	-	TRBJ1-3	TRBD1	CASTRTGGIVSGNTIYF	TGTGCCAGCACCCGGACAGGGGGCATCGTCTCTGGAAACACCATATATTTT
TRBV11-2	-	TRBJ2-1	TRBD2	CASSLYTGTSGRSSEQFF	TGTGCCAGCAGCTTATACACCGGGACTAGCGGGAGATCCAGTGAGCAGTTCTTC
TRBV10-1	-	TRBJ2-7	-	CASSEVLESGRQYF	TGCGCCAGCAGTGAGGTTTTAGAGTCAGGGAGGCAGTACTTC
TRBV18	medium-sized	TRBJ2-5	TRBD2	CASSPVRGNGETQYF	TGTGCCAGCTCACCAGTGCGGGGGAACGGAGAGACCCAGTACTTC
TRBV4-1	-	TRBJ2-1	TRBD2	CASSQDSSSGRFSSYNEQFF	TGCGCCAGCAGCCAAGATAGCTCTAGCGGGAGGTTCAGCTCCTACAATGAGCAGTTCTTC
TRBV4-1	-	TRBJ1-2	-	CASSQGHSNYGYTF	TGCGCCAGCAGCCAAGGACATTCTAACTATGGCTACACCTTC
TRBV9	-	TRBJ2-7	-	CASSPGTEGGEQYF	TGTGCCAGCAGCCCGGGGACGGAGGGGGGCGAGCAGTACTTC
TRBV18	few	TRBJ1-2	-	CASSPSSSWANYGYTF	TGTGCCAGCTCACCCTCCTCCTCGTGGGCTAACTATGGCTACACCTTC
TRBV5-1	-	TRBJ2-5	-	CASAKGGQSVSETQYF	TGCGCCAGCGCAAAGGGGGGACAGAGCGTTTCGGAGACCCAGTACTTC
TRBV4-2	-	TRBJ2-5	-	CASSPRPRYFQETQYF	TGTGCCAGCAGCCCCCGGCCACGGTACTTCCAAGAGACCCAGTACTTC
TRBV7-8	-	TRBJ2-7	-	CASSPTMSSYEQYF	TGTGCCAGCAGCCCCACCATGAGCTCCTACGAGCAGTACTTC
TRBV6-1	-	TRBJ1-5	-	CASRQQAYSNQPQHF	TGTGCCAGCAGGCAACAGGCTTATAGCAATCAGCCCCAGCATTTT
TRBV5-1	-	TRBJ2-7	-	CASSLMASTEQYF	TGCGCCAGCAGCTTGATGGCTAGTACCGAGCAGTACTTC